The 4 T cell receptor beta chains below were found in one sample sequenced in a study of CD8 T cells in Susac syndrome. Random hexamers were used to reverse transcribe an amount of about 0.5 to 1 ug RNA. TCRdb redid the calling of the immunoSEQ multiplex PCR reads with MiXCR, one entry per CDR3 protein. The table has 120,000 or so distinct CDR3 sequences, about 93% seen once. Sequenced sample: CD8+ T cells from PBMCs. All receptors derive from a human donor with Susac syndrome.

The chain employs TRBV4-2 and TRBJ1-2, with D unclear. Germline V CDR1 and CDR2: LGHNA, YNFKEQ. CDR3 length equals 13 residues. Trimming took 0 bases from V and 4 from J, leaving 6 bases between them. The CDR3 sequence is CASSQDSVYGYTF. The CDR3 DNA follows: TGTGCCAGCAGCCAAGATTCCGTCTATGGCTACACCTTC.

This rearrangement joins TRBV9 to TRBJ1-5; D may be TRBD1 (5 bases). CDR1 SGDLS and CDR2 YYNGEE come from the germline V gene. The length of the CDR3 is 16 residues. V lost 0 bases, J lost 2 bases, and 12 bases lay in between. CDR3 in DNA: TGTGCCAGCAGCGTAGCTGACAGAACAGGCAATCAGCCCCAGCATTTT. Translated, it gives CASSVADRTGNQPQHF.

The count of this clonotype is one. This sequence joins TRBV7-8 and TRBJ2-2, with 12 bases aligning to TRBD2. Trimming at V came to 1 base and at J to 7 bases, leaving 13 bases not matched to a gene. The CDR3 has 19 amino acids. Germline CDR1 reads SGHVS; CDR2 reads FQNEAQ. The CDR3 reads CASSLGATSGGPLLGELFF. The CDR3 DNA follows: TGTGCCAGCAGCTTAGGGGCCACTAGCGGGGGGCCCCTTCTCGGGGAGCTGTTTTTT.

The V call is TRBV6-5, the J call TRBJ1-2; tentatively, D is TRBD1 (5 bases). Trimming stripped 2 bases from V and 6 bases from J, with 13 bases between. The CDR3 has 14 residues. Germline lookup yields CDR1 MNHEY and CDR2 SVGAGI. The CDR3: CASSYAGGADGYTF. The CDR3 DNA reads TGTGCCAGCAGTTACGCAGGAGGGGCCGATGGCTACACCTTC.